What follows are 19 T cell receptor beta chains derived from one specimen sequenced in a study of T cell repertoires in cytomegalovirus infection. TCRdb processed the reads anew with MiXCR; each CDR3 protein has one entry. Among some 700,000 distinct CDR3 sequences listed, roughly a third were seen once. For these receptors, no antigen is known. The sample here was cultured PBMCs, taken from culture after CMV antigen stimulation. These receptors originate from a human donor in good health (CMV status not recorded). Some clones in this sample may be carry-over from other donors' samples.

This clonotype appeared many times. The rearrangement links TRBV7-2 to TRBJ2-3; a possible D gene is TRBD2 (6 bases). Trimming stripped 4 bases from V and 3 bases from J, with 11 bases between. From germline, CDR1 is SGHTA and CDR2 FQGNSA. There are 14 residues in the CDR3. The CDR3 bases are TGTGCCAGCAGCTCCCGGGGAGGAACAGATACGCAGTATTTT. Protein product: CASSSRGGTDTQYF. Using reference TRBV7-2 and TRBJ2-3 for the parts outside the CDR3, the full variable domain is GAGVSQSPSNKVTEKGKDVELRCDPISGHTALYWYRQSLGQGLEFLIYFQGNSAPDKSGLPSDRFSAERTGGSVSTLTIQRTQQEDSAVYLCASSSRGGTDTQYFGPGTRLTVL.

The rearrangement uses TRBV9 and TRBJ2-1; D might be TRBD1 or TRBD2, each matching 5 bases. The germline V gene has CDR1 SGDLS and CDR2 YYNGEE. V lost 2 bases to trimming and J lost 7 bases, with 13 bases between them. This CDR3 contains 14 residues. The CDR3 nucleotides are TGTGCCAGCAGCGTCGGAACTTGGGGGAATGAGCAGTTCTTC. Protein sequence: CASSVGTWGNEQFF.

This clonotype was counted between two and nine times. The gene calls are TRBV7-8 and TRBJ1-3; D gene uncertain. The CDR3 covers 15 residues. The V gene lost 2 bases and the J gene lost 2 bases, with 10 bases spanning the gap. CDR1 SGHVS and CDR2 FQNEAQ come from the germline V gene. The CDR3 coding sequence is TGTGCCAGCAGCTTACGACGGGCGACTGGAAACACCATATATTTT. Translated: CASSLRRATGNTIYF.

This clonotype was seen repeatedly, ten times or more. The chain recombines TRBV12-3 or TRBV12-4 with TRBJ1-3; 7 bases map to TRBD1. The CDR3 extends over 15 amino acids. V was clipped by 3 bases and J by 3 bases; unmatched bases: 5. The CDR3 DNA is TGTGCCAGCAGTTTCAGGGGGGCGAGTGGAAACACCATATATTTT. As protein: CASSFRGASGNTIYF.

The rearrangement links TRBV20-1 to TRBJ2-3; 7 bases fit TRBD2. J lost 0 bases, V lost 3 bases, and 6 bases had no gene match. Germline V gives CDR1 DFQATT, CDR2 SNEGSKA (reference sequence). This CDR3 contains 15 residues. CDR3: CSASAASGSTDTQYF. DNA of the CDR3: TGCAGTGCTAGCGCGGCTAGCGGTAGCACAGATACGCAGTATTTT.

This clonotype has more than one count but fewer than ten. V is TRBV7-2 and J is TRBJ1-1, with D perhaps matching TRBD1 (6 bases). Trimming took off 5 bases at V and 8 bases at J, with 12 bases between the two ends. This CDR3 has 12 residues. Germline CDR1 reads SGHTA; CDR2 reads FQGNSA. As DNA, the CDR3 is TGTGCCAGCAGCCTCCGGAGGGGGGAAGCTTTCTTT. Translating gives CASSLRRGEAFF. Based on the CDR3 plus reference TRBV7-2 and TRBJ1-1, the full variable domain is GAGVSQSPSNKVTEKGKDVELRCDPISGHTALYWYRQSLGQGLEFLIYFQGNSAPDKSGLPSDRFSAERTGGSVSTLTIQRTQQEDSAVYLCASSLRRGEAFFGQGTRLTVV.

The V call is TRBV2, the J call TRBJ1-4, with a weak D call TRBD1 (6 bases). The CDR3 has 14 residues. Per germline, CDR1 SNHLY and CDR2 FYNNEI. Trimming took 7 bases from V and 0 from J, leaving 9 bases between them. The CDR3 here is CASKRDTTNEKLFF. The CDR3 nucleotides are TGTGCCAGCAAAAGGGACACAACTAATGAAAAACTGTTTTTT.

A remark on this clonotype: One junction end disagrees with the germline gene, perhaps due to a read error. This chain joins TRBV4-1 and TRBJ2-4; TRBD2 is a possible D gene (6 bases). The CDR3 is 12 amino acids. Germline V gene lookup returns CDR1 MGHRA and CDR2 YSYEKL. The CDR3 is CASSQEGGARVF. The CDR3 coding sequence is TGTGCCAGCAGCCAAGAAGGCGGGGCCCGGGTTTTC.

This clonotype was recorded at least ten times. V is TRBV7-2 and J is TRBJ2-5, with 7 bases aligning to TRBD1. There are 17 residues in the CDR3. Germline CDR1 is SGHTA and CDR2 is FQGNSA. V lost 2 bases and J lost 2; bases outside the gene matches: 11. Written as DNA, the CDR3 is TGTGCCAGCAGCTTACTCCCTGGGACAGAAACTCAAGAGACCCAGTACTTC. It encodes CASSLLPGTETQETQYF.

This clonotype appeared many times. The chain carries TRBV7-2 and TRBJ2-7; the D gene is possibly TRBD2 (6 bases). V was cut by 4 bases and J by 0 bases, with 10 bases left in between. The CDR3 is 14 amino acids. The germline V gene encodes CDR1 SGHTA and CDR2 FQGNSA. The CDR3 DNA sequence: TGTGCCAGCAGCTCCGGGACTTTCTCCTACGAGCAGTACTTC. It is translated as CASSSGTFSYEQYF.

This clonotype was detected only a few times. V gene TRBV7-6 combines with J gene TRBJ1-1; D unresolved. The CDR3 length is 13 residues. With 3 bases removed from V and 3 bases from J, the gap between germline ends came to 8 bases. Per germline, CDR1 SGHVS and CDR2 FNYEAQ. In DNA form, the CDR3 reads TGTGCCAGCAGCTTCGGGCCTGACACTGAAGCTTTCTTT. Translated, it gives CASSFGPDTEAFF.

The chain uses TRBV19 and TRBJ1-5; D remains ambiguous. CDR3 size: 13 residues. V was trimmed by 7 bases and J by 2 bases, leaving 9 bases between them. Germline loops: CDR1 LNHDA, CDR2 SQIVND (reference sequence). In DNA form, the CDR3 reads TGTGCCAGTACTCTTCTGGGCAATCAGCCCCAGCATTTT. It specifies CASTLLGNQPQHF.

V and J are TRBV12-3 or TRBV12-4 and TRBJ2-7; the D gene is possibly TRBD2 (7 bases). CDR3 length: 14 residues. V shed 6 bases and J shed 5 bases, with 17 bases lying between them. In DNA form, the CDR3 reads TGTGCCAGCAGCGGGGGAGGGGGGCGGGACGAGCAGTACTTC. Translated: CASSGGGGRDEQYF.

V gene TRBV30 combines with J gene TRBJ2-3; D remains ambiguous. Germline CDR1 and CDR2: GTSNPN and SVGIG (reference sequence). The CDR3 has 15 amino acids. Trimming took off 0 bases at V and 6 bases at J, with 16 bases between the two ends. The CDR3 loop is CAWSVDILAWDTQYF. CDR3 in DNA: TGTGCCTGGAGTGTTGACATTCTCGCATGGGATACGCAGTATTTT. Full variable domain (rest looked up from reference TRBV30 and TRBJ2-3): SQTIHQWPATLVQPVGSPLSLECTVEGTSNPNLYWYRQAAGRGLQLLFYSVGIGQISSEVPQNLSASRPQDRQFILSSKKLLLSDSGFYLCAWSVDILAWDTQYFGPGTRLTVL.

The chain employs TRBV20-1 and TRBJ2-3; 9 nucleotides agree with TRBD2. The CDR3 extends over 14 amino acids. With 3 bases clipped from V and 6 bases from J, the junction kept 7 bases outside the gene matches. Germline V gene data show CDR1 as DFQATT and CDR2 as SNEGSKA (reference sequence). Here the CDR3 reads CSARGTSLRDTQYF. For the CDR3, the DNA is TGCAGTGCTAGGGGGACTAGCCTGAGGGATACGCAGTATTTT.

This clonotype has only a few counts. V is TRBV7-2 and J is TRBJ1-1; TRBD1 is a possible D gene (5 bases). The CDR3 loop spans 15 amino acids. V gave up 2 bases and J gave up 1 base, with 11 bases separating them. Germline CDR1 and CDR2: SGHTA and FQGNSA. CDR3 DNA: TGTGCCAGCAGCTTACTCCGGGGGGGGAACACTGAAGCTTTCTTT. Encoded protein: CASSLLRGGNTEAFF.

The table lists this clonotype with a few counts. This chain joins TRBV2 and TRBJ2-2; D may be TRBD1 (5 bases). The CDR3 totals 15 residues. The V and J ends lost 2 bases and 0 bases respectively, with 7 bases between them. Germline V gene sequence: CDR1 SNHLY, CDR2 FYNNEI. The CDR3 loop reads CASSEQGSNTGELFF. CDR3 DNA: TGTGCCAGCAGTGAACAGGGATCGAACACCGGGGAGCTGTTTTTT.

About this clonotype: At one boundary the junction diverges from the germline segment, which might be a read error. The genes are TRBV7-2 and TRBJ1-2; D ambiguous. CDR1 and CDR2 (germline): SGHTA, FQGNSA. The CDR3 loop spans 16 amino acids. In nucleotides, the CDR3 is TGTGCCAACAGCTTAGATCTAGCTGGAGCTGGCTATAGCTACACCTTC. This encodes CANSLDLAGAGYSYTF.

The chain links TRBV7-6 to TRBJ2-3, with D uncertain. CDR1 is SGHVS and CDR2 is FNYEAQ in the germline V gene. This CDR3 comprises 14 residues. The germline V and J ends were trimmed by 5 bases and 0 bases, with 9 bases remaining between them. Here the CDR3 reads CASSPSKSTDTQYF. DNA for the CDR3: TGTGCCAGCAGCCCCTCCAAAAGCACAGATACGCAGTATTTT.